The 15 T cell receptor beta chains below all came from one sample that was sequenced in a study of blood T cell repertoires in COVID-19. Libraries were prepared by immunoSEQ multiplex PCR; TCRdb keeps only in-frame clonotypes and omits some of them. The table has 54,000 or so clones, roughly four fifths seen once. The sequencing input was peripheral blood. These TCRs come from a woman over 75 with acute or convalescent COVID-19.

This clone was seen just once. This chain links TRBV19 with TRBJ2-1; TRBD2 is a possible D gene (5 bases). V lost 0 bases and J lost 0, with 12 bases in between. Germline loops: CDR1 LNHDA, CDR2 SQIVND (reference sequence). The CDR3 is made up of 17 amino acids. CDR3 sequence: CASSIEIKRLSYNEQFF. CDR3 sequence (DNA): TGTGCCAGTAGTATAGAAATAAAGCGGCTCTCCTACAATGAGCAGTTCTTC.

The chain carries TRBV20-1 and TRBJ1-1; D is unclear. The CDR3 totals 11 residues. The germline V gene encodes CDR1 DFQATT and CDR2 SNEGSKA (reference sequence). V dropped 6 bases and J dropped 9 bases, with 14 bases sitting between them. The CDR3 coding sequence is TGCAGTGCGGGAGCGGACCCTCAAGCTTTCTTT. Its protein product is CSAGADPQAFF.

The chain has TRBV6-1 and TRBJ2-7; D gene unclear. Germline-derived CDR1 and CDR2 are MNHNS and SASEGT. This CDR3 is 11 amino acids long. The V end lost 3 bases, the J end lost 7 bases, and 7 bases lay between the germline ends. The CDR3 bases are TGTGCCAGCAGTGATACGACAGAGCAGTACTTC. Encoded protein: CASSDTTEQYF.

The chain joins TRBV5-1 to TRBJ2-1; TRBD2 agrees at 11 bases. The CDR3 contains 19 residues. V shed 3 bases and J 8 bases; nucleotides not matched to a gene: 19. Germline V CDR1 and CDR2: SGHRS, YFSETQ. CDR3 amino acids: CASSSSGLAAGVGLDEQFF. CDR3 DNA sequence: TGCGCCAGCAGCTCCTCGGGACTAGCGGCAGGAGTAGGTTTGGATGAGCAGTTCTTC.

The chain carries TRBV2 and TRBJ2-1; 8 bases agree with TRBD2. The CDR3 contains 19 residues. V shed 5 bases and J 3 bases; nucleotides not matched to a gene: 18. Germline V lookup: CDR1 SNHLY, CDR2 FYNNEI. The CDR3 loop is CASSREGLAHRDNYNEQFF. CDR3 nucleotides: TGTGCCAGCAGTCGTGAAGGACTAGCTCATCGAGACAACTACAATGAGCAGTTCTTC.

The chain carries TRBV5-1 and TRBJ2-1; 15 bases are shared with TRBD2. Per the germline V gene, CDR1 is SGHRS and CDR2 is YFSETQ. The J segment lost 7 bases and the V segment lost 4 bases, leaving 9 bases of the junction unmatched. The CDR3 sequence is 17 residues long. The CDR3 loop reads CASSPGLAGGPWNEQFF. The CDR3 coding sequence is TGCGCCAGCAGCCCTGGACTAGCGGGAGGGCCTTGGAATGAGCAGTTCTTC.

The V and J genes are TRBV5-5 and TRBJ1-2; D unclear. V gave up 2 bases and J gave up 3 bases, with 17 bases separating them. The length of the CDR3 is 16 residues. CDR1 is SGHKS and CDR2 is YYEKEE in the germline V gene (reference sequence). CDR3 loop: CASSFISAGTDYGYTF. CDR3 DNA: TGTGCCAGCAGCTTTATTTCGGCGGGCACCGACTATGGCTACACCTTC.

V usage is TRBV10-2 and J usage is TRBJ1-1; D is undetermined. V lost 6 bases to trimming and J lost 3 bases, with 5 bases between them. CDR1 is WSHSY and CDR2 is SAAADI in the germline V gene. The CDR3 runs 11 residues. The CDR3: CASRGDTEAFF. In nucleotides, the CDR3 is TGCGCCAGCAGGGGAGACACTGAAGCTTTCTTT.

The rearrangement joins TRBV2 to TRBJ1-5; TRBD1 might be the D (6 bases). The CDR3 is 15 residues long. CDR1 and CDR2 (germline): SNHLY, FYNNEI. Trimming pared 6 bases from V and 7 bases from J, leaving 19 bases between. The chain's CDR3 is CASSDQLRGLQPQHF. DNA for the CDR3: TGTGCCAGCAGCGACCAACTCAGGGGTTTGCAGCCCCAGCATTTT.

The V and J genes are TRBV5-1 and TRBJ1-4; TRBD1 agrees at 8 bases. V lost 3 bases, J lost 8 bases, and 9 bases stayed unmatched. Per the germline V gene, CDR1 is SGHRS and CDR2 is YFSETQ. This CDR3 is 15 amino acids long. The CDR3 nucleotides read TGCGCCAGCAGCTCCGACAGGGGTGTGAGGGAAAAACTGTTTTTT. This sequence encodes CASSSDRGVREKLFF. The entire variable domain, with the rest obtained from reference TRBV5-1 and TRBJ1-4, is as follows: KAGVTQTPRYLIKTRGQQVTLSCSPISGHRSVSWYQQTPGQGLQFLFEYFSETQRNKGNFPGRFSGRQFSNSRSEMNVSTLELGDSALYLCASSSDRGVREKLFFGSGTQLSVL.

The CDR3 sequence is CAWSENTGGSYEQYF. CDR3 DNA: TGTGCCTGGAGCGAAAACACAGGGGGCTCCTACGAGCAGTACTTC. This chain links TRBV30 with TRBJ2-7; 8 bases map to TRBD1. V was pared by 3 bases and J by 0 bases, with 7 bases of the junction left unmatched. Germline CDR1 reads GTSNPN; CDR2 reads SVGIG (reference sequence). The CDR3 totals 15 residues.

The chain recombines TRBV9 with TRBJ1-3; 7 bases are a match to TRBD1. Losses at the gene ends were 3 bases for V and 4 bases for J; bases not matched to a gene: 7. The germline gives CDR1 SGDLS, CDR2 YYNGEE. This CDR3 is built from 15 residues. CDR3 protein: CASSARTGAGNTIYF. CDR3 nucleotides: TGTGCCAGCAGCGCTCGAACAGGGGCGGGAAACACCATATATTTT.

The chain recombines TRBV2 with TRBJ2-1, with a tentative D call TRBD2 (6 bases). The CDR3 is 15 residues long. Trimming removed 6 bases at V and 2 bases at J, with 14 bases between. Looked up from germline, CDR1 is SNHLY and CDR2 is FYNNEI. In DNA, the CDR3 is TGTGCCAGCAGCCCTAATGGGGGGACCTACAATGAGCAGTTCTTC. It translates to CASSPNGGTYNEQFF.

This clone was found once. The chain joins TRBV5-1 to TRBJ1-2; 7 nucleotides line up with TRBD1. This CDR3 is 13 amino acids long. CDR1 and CDR2 from the germline V gene are SGHRS and YFSETQ. Trimming at V came to 2 bases and at J to 8 bases, leaving 6 bases not matched to a gene. CDR3 coding DNA: TGCGCCAGCAGCTTAGGAGGGGGCGGCGGCTACACCTTC. This translates into CASSLGGGGGYTF.

The rearrangement uses TRBV19 and TRBJ1-1, with 9 bases identical to TRBD1. The V gene end was trimmed by 5 bases and the J gene end by 1 base; junction bases not matched to a gene: 5. Germline CDR1 LNHDA, CDR2 SQIVND (reference sequence). There are 15 residues in the CDR3. The CDR3 nucleotides are TGTGCCAGTAGTGCCCGGGACAGGGCGAACACTGAAGCTTTCTTT. The encoded protein is CASSARDRANTEAFF.